The clone carrying this T cell receptor (beta chain) was found a few times. What it binds is not known. Blood was sampled at baseline, cycle 4 day 1, and cycle 7 day 1. The data were produced by immunoSEQ multiplex PCR, yet TCRdb's version contains in-frame clones alone and is incomplete. The table lists roughly 99,000 clones, about 91% of them singletons. This record comes from a study of OX40 agonist ivuxolimab in advanced cancers. The overall study: Among those enrolled, mean age was about 63 years (range about 23 to 79) and approximately 80% were male. Previous treatment with anti-PD-1, anti-PD-L1 or anti-CTLA-4 therapy was allowed; 40% had received some. Whole-study findings and limits: Dose levels from 0.1 to 3.0 mg/kg saw CD4+ and CD8+ blood T cells expand clonally by week 6.

Germline V gives CDR1 SGHTS, CDR2 YDEGEE. This CDR3 spans 15 amino acids. Trimming stripped 3 bases from V and 1 base from J, with 13 bases between. The material sequenced was CD4+ or CD8+ T cells sorted from blood, taken in a trial of the OX40 agonist ivuxolimab. V is TRBV5-8 and J is TRBJ2-5; a possible D gene is TRBD2 (6 bases). This TCR was recovered from an adult with an advanced solid tumor such as melanoma, head and neck, liver or kidney cancer. CDR3 amino acids: CASSSRWGLQETQYF. CDR3 nucleotides: TGTGCCAGCAGCTCAAGATGGGGACTCCAAGAGACCCAGTACTTC.